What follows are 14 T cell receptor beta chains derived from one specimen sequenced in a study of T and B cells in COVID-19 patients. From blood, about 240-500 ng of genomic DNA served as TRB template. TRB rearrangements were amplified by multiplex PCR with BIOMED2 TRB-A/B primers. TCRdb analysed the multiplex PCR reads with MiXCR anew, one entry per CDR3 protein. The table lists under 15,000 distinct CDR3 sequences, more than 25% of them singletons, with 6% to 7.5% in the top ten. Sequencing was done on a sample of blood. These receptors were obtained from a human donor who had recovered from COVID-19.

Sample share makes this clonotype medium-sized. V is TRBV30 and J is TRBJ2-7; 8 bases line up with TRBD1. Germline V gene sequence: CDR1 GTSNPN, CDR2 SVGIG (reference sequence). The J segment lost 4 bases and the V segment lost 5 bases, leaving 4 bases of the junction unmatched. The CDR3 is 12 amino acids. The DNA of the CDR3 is TGTGCCTGGGACAGGGGAAAGTACGAGCAGTACTTC. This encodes CAWDRGKYEQYF.

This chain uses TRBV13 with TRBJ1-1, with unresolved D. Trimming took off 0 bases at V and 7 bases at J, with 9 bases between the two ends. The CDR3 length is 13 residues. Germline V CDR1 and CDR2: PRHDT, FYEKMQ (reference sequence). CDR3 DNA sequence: TGTGCCAGCAGCTTAGGCAGGAAAAATGAAGCTTTCTTT. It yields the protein CASSLGRKNEAFF.

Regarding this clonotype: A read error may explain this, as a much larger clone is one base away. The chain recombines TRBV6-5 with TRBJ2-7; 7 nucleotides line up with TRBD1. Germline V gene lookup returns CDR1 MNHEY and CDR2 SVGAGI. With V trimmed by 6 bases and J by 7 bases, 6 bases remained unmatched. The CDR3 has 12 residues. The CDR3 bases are TGTGCCAGCAGCGGGACAGCTAATGAGCAGTACTTC. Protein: CASSGTANEQYF.

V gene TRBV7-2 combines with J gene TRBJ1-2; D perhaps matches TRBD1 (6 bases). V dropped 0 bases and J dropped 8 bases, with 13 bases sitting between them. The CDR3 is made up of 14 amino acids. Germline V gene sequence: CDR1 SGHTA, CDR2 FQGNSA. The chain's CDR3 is CASSLAQQGRGYTF. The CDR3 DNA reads TGTGCCAGCAGCTTAGCCCAACAGGGCAGGGGCTACACCTTC.

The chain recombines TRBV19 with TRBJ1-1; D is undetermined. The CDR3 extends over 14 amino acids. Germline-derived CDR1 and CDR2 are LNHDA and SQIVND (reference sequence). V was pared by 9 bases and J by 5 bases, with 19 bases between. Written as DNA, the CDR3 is TGTGCCAGCAGCCGGGCATCCCTGGGGACTGAAGCTTTCTTT. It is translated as CASSRASLGTEAFF.

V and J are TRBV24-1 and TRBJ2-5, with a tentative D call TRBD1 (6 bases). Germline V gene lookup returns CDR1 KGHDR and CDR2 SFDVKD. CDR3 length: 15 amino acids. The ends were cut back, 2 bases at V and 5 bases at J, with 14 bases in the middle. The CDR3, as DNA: TGTGCCACCAGTGATTCGGTCAGGGGCCATGAGACCCAGTACTTC. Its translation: CATSDSVRGHETQYF.

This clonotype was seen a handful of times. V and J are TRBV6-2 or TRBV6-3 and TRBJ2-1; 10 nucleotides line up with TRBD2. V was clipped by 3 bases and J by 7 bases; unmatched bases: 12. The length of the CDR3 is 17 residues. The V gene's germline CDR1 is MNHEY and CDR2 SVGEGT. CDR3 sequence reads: CASSYSARSGGGNEQFF. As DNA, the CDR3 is TGTGCCAGCAGTTATTCCGCTCGAAGCGGGGGGGGTAATGAGCAGTTCTTC.

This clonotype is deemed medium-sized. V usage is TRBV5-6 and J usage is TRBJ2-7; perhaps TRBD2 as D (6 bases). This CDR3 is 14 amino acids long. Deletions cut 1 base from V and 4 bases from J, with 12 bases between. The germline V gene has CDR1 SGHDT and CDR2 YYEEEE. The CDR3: CASSLPGEVYEQYF. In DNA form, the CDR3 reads TGTGCCAGCAGCTTGCCTGGGGAGGTTTACGAGCAGTACTTC.

The CDR3 DNA follows: TGCAGTGCTAGGGGGAGGGGTCAGCCCCAGCATTTT. This gives the protein CSARGRGQPQHF. The J gene is TRBJ1-5, the V gene TRBV20-1; the D gene is possibly TRBD1 (5 bases). Trimming stripped 3 bases from V and 6 bases from J, with 9 bases between. This CDR3 is built from 12 residues. Germline CDR1 is DFQATT and CDR2 is SNEGSKA (reference sequence).

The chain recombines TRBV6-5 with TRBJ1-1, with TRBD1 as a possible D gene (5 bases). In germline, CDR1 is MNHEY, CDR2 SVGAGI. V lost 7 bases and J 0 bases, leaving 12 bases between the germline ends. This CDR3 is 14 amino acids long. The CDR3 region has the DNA TGTGCCAGCACCGGGGGGGAGTTGAACACTGAAGCTTTCTTT. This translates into CASTGGELNTEAFF.

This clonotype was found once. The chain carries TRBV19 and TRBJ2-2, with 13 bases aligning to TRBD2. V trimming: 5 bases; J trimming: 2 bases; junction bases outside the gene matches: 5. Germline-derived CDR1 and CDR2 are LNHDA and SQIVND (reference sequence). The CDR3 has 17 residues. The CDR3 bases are TGTGCCAGTAGTCCCCGACTAGCGGGGGGTAACACCGGGGAGCTGTTTTTT. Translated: CASSPRLAGGNTGELFF.

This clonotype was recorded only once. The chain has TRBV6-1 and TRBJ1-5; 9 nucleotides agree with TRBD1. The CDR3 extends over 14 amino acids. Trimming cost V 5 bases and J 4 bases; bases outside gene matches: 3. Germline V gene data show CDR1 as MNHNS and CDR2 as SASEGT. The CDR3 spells CASSTGGANQPQHF. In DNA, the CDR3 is TGTGCCAGCAGTACAGGGGGCGCGAATCAGCCCCAGCATTTT.

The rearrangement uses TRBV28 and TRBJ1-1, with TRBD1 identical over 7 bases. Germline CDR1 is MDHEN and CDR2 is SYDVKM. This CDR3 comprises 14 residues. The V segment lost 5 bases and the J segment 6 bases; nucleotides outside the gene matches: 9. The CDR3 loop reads CASSARQGLSEAFF. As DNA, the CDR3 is TGTGCCAGCAGTGCCAGACAGGGTTTGTCTGAAGCTTTCTTT.

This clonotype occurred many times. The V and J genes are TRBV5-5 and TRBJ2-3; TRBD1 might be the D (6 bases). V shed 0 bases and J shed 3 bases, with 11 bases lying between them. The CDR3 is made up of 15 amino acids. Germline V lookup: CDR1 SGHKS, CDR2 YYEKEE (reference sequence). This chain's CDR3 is CASSLAMGATDTQYF. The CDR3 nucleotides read TGTGCCAGCAGCTTGGCCATGGGGGCAACAGATACGCAGTATTTT.